Listed below are T cell receptor beta chains from one sample, sequenced in a study of human T cells and chemical hapten exposure. One entry per CDR3 protein, called by TCRdb with MiXCR from the RACE reads. The sample holds some 89,000 distinct CDR3 sequences, around a quarter seen once. The sequences come from whole blood, collected in connection with sensitization to the hapten diphenylcyclopropenone (DPC). These receptors were obtained from a middle-aged man with alopecia areata. Some clones in this sample may be carry-over from other donors' samples. Each CDR3 is given with its conserved first and last residue. D genes are given only for firm matches. Size is stated for part of the rows, as once, few or many counts, or as a class when the clone is expanded.

CDR3nt: TGTGCCAGCAGCCGACAGGGTCCGAACACCGGGGAGCTGTTTTTT; CDR3aa: CASSRQGPNTGELFF; len: 15; v_gene: TRBV11-1; j_gene: TRBJ2-2; abundance: NA; d_gene: TRBD1
CDR3nt: TGTGCCAGCATCGGACTAGCGGGAGGATCCTACAATGAGCAGTTCTTC; CDR3aa: CASIGLAGGSYNEQFF; len: 16; v_gene: TRBV6-1; j_gene: TRBJ2-1; abundance: few; d_gene: TRBD2
CDR3nt: TGTGCCAGCAGTTTAGTCGGGAGGGAGAATGAGCAGTTCTTC; CDR3aa: CASSLVGRENEQFF; len: 14; v_gene: TRBV12-3/TRBV12-4; j_gene: TRBJ2-1; abundance: once; d_gene: TRBD2
CDR3nt: TGTGCCAGCAGTCGAAATACAGGGGGCCGGACTGAAGCTTTCTTT; CDR3aa: CASSRNTGGRTEAFF; len: 15; v_gene: TRBV28; j_gene: TRBJ1-1; abundance: many; d_gene: TRBD1
CDR3nt: TGTGCCAGCAGTTACAGCAGCTCTGGAAACACCATATATTTT; CDR3aa: CASSYSSSGNTIYF; len: 14; v_gene: TRBV6-5; j_gene: TRBJ1-3; abundance: few; d_gene: NA
CDR3nt: TGCGCCAGCAGCGTAGGGGGCCGGGAGACCCAGTACTTC; CDR3aa: CASSVGGRETQYF; len: 13; v_gene: TRBV5-1; j_gene: TRBJ2-5; abundance: NA; d_gene: TRBD1
CDR3nt: TGTGCCAGCAGCCCGGGCCCCCCAGCCAAAAACATTCAGTACTTC; CDR3aa: CASSPGPPAKNIQYF; len: 15; v_gene: TRBV6-5; j_gene: TRBJ2-4; abundance: few; d_gene: NA
CDR3nt: TGCAGTGCTAGTAACAGGGGAGAGACCCAGTACTTC; CDR3aa: CSASNRGETQYF; len: 12; v_gene: TRBV20-1; j_gene: TRBJ2-5; abundance: few; d_gene: TRBD1
CDR3nt: TGTGCCAGCAGTCCCCGCGGTAGCGGGAGACTCGAGCAGTACTTC; CDR3aa: CASSPRGSGRLEQYF; len: 15; v_gene: TRBV12-3/TRBV12-4; j_gene: TRBJ2-7; abundance: NA; d_gene: TRBD2
CDR3nt: TGTGCCAGCAGCGACAGGGGGATACAGACCTATAATTCACCCCTCCACTTT; CDR3aa: CASSDRGIQTYNSPLHF; len: 17; v_gene: TRBV6-5; j_gene: TRBJ1-6; abundance: few; d_gene: TRBD1
CDR3nt: TGTGCCAGCAGTTACGAACAGGGCAGCAATCAGCCCCAGCATTTT; CDR3aa: CASSYEQGSNQPQHF; len: 15; v_gene: TRBV6-6; j_gene: TRBJ1-5; abundance: NA; d_gene: NA
CDR3nt: TGTGCCAGCAGCGTAGTTGGTAGCGGGAGTGGCACAGATACGCAGTATTTT; CDR3aa: CASSVVGSGSGTDTQYF; len: 17; v_gene: TRBV9; j_gene: TRBJ2-3; abundance: few; d_gene: TRBD2
CDR3nt: TGTGCCAGCAGCTCGACCGCGGACAGGTGCAAAAACATTCAGTACTTC; CDR3aa: CASSSTADRCKNIQYF; len: 16; v_gene: TRBV5-6; j_gene: TRBJ2-4; abundance: NA; d_gene: TRBD1
CDR3nt: TGCAGTACCCTTGGGGGGGTCGTCTACGAGCAGTACTTC; CDR3aa: CSTLGGVVYEQYF; len: 13; v_gene: TRBV20-1; j_gene: TRBJ2-7; abundance: few; d_gene: TRBD2
CDR3nt: TGTGCCAGTGAGGAGGGTGGGAGAGAGACCCAGTACTTC; CDR3aa: CASEEGGRETQYF; len: 13; v_gene: TRBV6-2/TRBV6-3; j_gene: TRBJ2-5; abundance: NA; d_gene: NA
CDR3nt: TGTGCCAGCAGTTTACCTATTCAGGGTTTCACTGAAGCTTTCTTT; CDR3aa: CASSLPIQGFTEAFF; len: 15; v_gene: TRBV28; j_gene: TRBJ1-1; abundance: NA; d_gene: NA
CDR3nt: TGTGCCAGCAGCTTGCCCTGGGAGACCCAGTACTTC; CDR3aa: CASSLPWETQYF; len: 12; v_gene: TRBV5-4; j_gene: TRBJ2-5; abundance: NA; d_gene: NA
CDR3nt: TGTGCCAGCAGTCCCGGGACTGGCGAGCAGTACTTC; CDR3aa: CASSPGTGEQYF; len: 12; v_gene: TRBV6-5; j_gene: TRBJ2-7; abundance: NA; d_gene: NA
CDR3nt: TGTGCCAGCAGTTTTAGGGTCAATCAGCCCCAGCATTTT; CDR3aa: CASSFRVNQPQHF; len: 13; v_gene: TRBV28; j_gene: TRBJ1-5; abundance: NA; d_gene: NA
CDR3nt: TGCAGTGCTCGGACAGGCCCCAAGAACGAGCAGTACTTC; CDR3aa: CSARTGPKNEQYF; len: 13; v_gene: TRBV20-1; j_gene: TRBJ2-7; abundance: NA; d_gene: TRBD1
CDR3nt: TGTGCCAGCGTCCTTTTTTTCGGGCAGGGAGAAGCTTTCTTT; CDR3aa: CASVLFFGQGEAFF; len: 14; v_gene: TRBV6-1; j_gene: TRBJ1-1; abundance: few; d_gene: NA
CDR3nt: TGCAGTGCGGACAGGGGGCCGGAGACCCAGTACTTC; CDR3aa: CSADRGPETQYF; len: 12; v_gene: TRBV20-1; j_gene: TRBJ2-5; abundance: few; d_gene: TRBD1
CDR3nt: TGTGCCAGCAGAACCCCTGGGGCCAACGTCCTGACTTTC; CDR3aa: CASRTPGANVLTF; len: 13; v_gene: TRBV28; j_gene: TRBJ2-6; abundance: few; d_gene: NA
CDR3nt: TGTGCCAGTAGTCCGGGACAGAGAAATCAGCCCCAGCATTTT; CDR3aa: CASSPGQRNQPQHF; len: 14; v_gene: TRBV28; j_gene: TRBJ1-5; abundance: NA; d_gene: TRBD1
CDR3nt: TGTGCCAGCAGTCAAATCCTGTTAGTTCAGGGGAGCAATCAGCCCCAGCATTTT; CDR3aa: CASSQILLVQGSNQPQHF; len: 18; v_gene: TRBV6-2/TRBV6-3; j_gene: TRBJ1-5; abundance: few; d_gene: NA
CDR3nt: TGTGCCAGCAGTCGACTAGCGGGAGGGGCTGTCGGGTACTTC; CDR3aa: CASSRLAGGAVGYF; len: 14; v_gene: TRBV28; j_gene: TRBJ2-7; abundance: NA; d_gene: TRBD2
CDR3nt: TGTGCCAGCAGTTGGACAGGGGCGAGCACAGATACGCAGTATTTT; CDR3aa: CASSWTGASTDTQYF; len: 15; v_gene: TRBV6-5; j_gene: TRBJ2-3; abundance: NA; d_gene: TRBD1
CDR3nt: TGTGCCAGCATGGGGGGGAGGGTAGCCAAAAACATTCAGTACTTC; CDR3aa: CASMGGRVAKNIQYF; len: 15; v_gene: TRBV6-6; j_gene: TRBJ2-4; abundance: NA; d_gene: TRBD2
CDR3nt: TGCAGTGCCCCCGCAGTGTTATCGGAGACCCAGTACTTC; CDR3aa: CSAPAVLSETQYF; len: 13; v_gene: TRBV20-1; j_gene: TRBJ2-5; abundance: NA; d_gene: NA
CDR3nt: TGTGCCAGCAGCCAAGGGGACAGGGGCGAAGATACGCAGTATTTT; CDR3aa: CASSQGDRGEDTQYF; len: 15; v_gene: TRBV3-1; j_gene: TRBJ2-3; abundance: NA; d_gene: TRBD1
CDR3nt: TGTGCCAGTACGCGGACTCTCGGCACCGGGGAGCTGTTTTTT; CDR3aa: CASTRTLGTGELFF; len: 14; v_gene: TRBV27; j_gene: TRBJ2-2; abundance: NA; d_gene: NA
CDR3nt: TGTGCCAGCAGCCCAATCGGGCTTGGCGGGGAGCTGTTTTTT; CDR3aa: CASSPIGLGGELFF; len: 14; v_gene: TRBV7-8; j_gene: TRBJ2-2; abundance: few; d_gene: NA
CDR3nt: TGTGCCAGCAGCCCCGTTAGAGATACGCAGTATTTT; CDR3aa: CASSPVRDTQYF; len: 12; v_gene: TRBV11-2; j_gene: TRBJ2-3; abundance: NA; d_gene: NA
CDR3nt: TGTGCCATCAGTCCGGGACAGGGGTTGAATACGCAGTATTTT; CDR3aa: CAISPGQGLNTQYF; len: 14; v_gene: TRBV10-3; j_gene: TRBJ2-3; abundance: NA; d_gene: TRBD1
CDR3nt: TGTGCCAGCCGGGACCGCGATAGGAAAAACATTCAGTACTTC; CDR3aa: CASRDRDRKNIQYF; len: 14; v_gene: TRBV2; j_gene: TRBJ2-4; abundance: NA; d_gene: NA
CDR3nt: TGTGCCAGCTCACGAACAGGGGATACTAAAGAGACCCAGTACTTC; CDR3aa: CASSRTGDTKETQYF; len: 15; v_gene: TRBV18; j_gene: TRBJ2-5; abundance: few; d_gene: TRBD1
CDR3nt: TGTGCCAGCAGCCCCCCCAAGTTTTCGAGCACAGATACGCAGTATTTT; CDR3aa: CASSPPKFSSTDTQYF; len: 16; v_gene: TRBV12-3/TRBV12-4; j_gene: TRBJ2-3; abundance: NA; d_gene: NA
CDR3nt: TGTGCCAGCAGCGTAGACCCGGCAGGTAACGAGCAGTACTTC; CDR3aa: CASSVDPAGNEQYF; len: 14; v_gene: TRBV9; j_gene: TRBJ2-7; abundance: few; d_gene: NA
CDR3nt: TGCAGCGGTTCGATGGACAGATACACAGATACGCAGTATTTT; CDR3aa: CSGSMDRYTDTQYF; len: 14; v_gene: TRBV29-1; j_gene: TRBJ2-3; abundance: NA; d_gene: NA
CDR3nt: TGTGCCAGCAGTTTACTGACACCCCGGGCAGATACGCAGTATTTT; CDR3aa: CASSLLTPRADTQYF; len: 15; v_gene: TRBV28; j_gene: TRBJ2-3; abundance: NA; d_gene: NA
CDR3nt: TGCAGCGTTGAGGCGGGAGGTACCTACAATGAGCAGTTCTTC; CDR3aa: CSVEAGGTYNEQFF; len: 14; v_gene: TRBV29-1; j_gene: TRBJ2-1; abundance: NA; d_gene: TRBD2
CDR3nt: TGTGCCAGCAGCTCGGACAGTAATAGCAATCAGCCCCAGCATTTT; CDR3aa: CASSSDSNSNQPQHF; len: 15; v_gene: TRBV3-1; j_gene: TRBJ1-5; abundance: few; d_gene: NA
CDR3nt: TGCGCCAGCAGCCAAGGTGGTCGGGAGGGCCAGTTCTTC; CDR3aa: CASSQGGREGQFF; len: 13; v_gene: TRBV4-1; j_gene: TRBJ2-1; abundance: few; d_gene: TRBD2
CDR3nt: TGTGCCAGCTCTCCGCGCGGGCAACAGACAACCTACGAGCAGTACTTC; CDR3aa: CASSPRGQQTTYEQYF; len: 16; v_gene: TRBV18; j_gene: TRBJ2-7; abundance: few; d_gene: NA
CDR3nt: TGTGCCAGCAGTCCCCAGGGGGGCTATACTGAAGCTTTCTTT; CDR3aa: CASSPQGGYTEAFF; len: 14; v_gene: TRBV27; j_gene: TRBJ1-1; abundance: NA; d_gene: TRBD1
CDR3nt: TGCGCCAGCAGCTATCACCCTAGCGGTAGCACAGATACGCAGTATTTT; CDR3aa: CASSYHPSGSTDTQYF; len: 16; v_gene: TRBV5-1; j_gene: TRBJ2-3; abundance: NA; d_gene: TRBD2
CDR3nt: TGCGCCAGCAGCCAAGTTAGTGGGTCTTCAAATGAAAAACTGTTTTTT; CDR3aa: CASSQVSGSSNEKLFF; len: 16; v_gene: TRBV4-1; j_gene: TRBJ1-4; abundance: NA; d_gene: NA
CDR3nt: TGCAGTGCTAACGGCCCCAGGGCCGCAGATACGCAGTATTTT; CDR3aa: CSANGPRAADTQYF; len: 14; v_gene: TRBV20-1; j_gene: TRBJ2-3; abundance: NA; d_gene: NA
CDR3nt: TGTGCCAGCAGCTTAGTCGGAGCGGGAGAGGCAGAGACCCAGTACTTC; CDR3aa: CASSLVGAGEAETQYF; len: 16; v_gene: TRBV11-2; j_gene: TRBJ2-5; abundance: NA; d_gene: TRBD2
CDR3nt: TGTGCCAGCTCACCAGCGGACAGCAATCAGCCCCAGCATTTT; CDR3aa: CASSPADSNQPQHF; len: 14; v_gene: TRBV18; j_gene: TRBJ1-5; abundance: NA; d_gene: NA
CDR3nt: TGCAGTGCCGACGGGACTAGCGGGAGTAGGAAGCAGTACTTC; CDR3aa: CSADGTSGSRKQYF; len: 14; v_gene: TRBV20-1; j_gene: TRBJ2-7; abundance: few; d_gene: TRBD2
CDR3nt: TGCAGTGCGCGCGGGGGGCTCGGTGTGACAGATACGCAGTATTTT; CDR3aa: CSARGGLGVTDTQYF; len: 15; v_gene: TRBV20-1; j_gene: TRBJ2-3; abundance: few; d_gene: TRBD2
CDR3nt: TGTGCCAGCAATTGGCGGGGTAGGGAAAACATTCAGTACTTC; CDR3aa: CASNWRGRENIQYF; len: 14; v_gene: TRBV12-3/TRBV12-4; j_gene: TRBJ2-4; abundance: few; d_gene: NA
CDR3nt: TGTGCCAGCAGCCAAACCTGGACAGGGCAAGATACGCAGTATTTT; CDR3aa: CASSQTWTGQDTQYF; len: 15; v_gene: TRBV3-1; j_gene: TRBJ2-3; abundance: NA; d_gene: TRBD1
CDR3nt: TGTGCCAGCAGCCCGACACAGCCTACCTACGAGCAGTACTTC; CDR3aa: CASSPTQPTYEQYF; len: 14; v_gene: TRBV11-2; j_gene: TRBJ2-7; abundance: few; d_gene: NA
CDR3nt: TGTGCCACATCCCAACAGGGCAGCTCCTACGAGCAGTACTTC; CDR3aa: CATSQQGSSYEQYF; len: 14; v_gene: TRBV12-3/TRBV12-4; j_gene: TRBJ2-7; abundance: NA; d_gene: NA
CDR3nt: TGCAGTGCTAGCCTCCCGGACATTTTTTATGGCTACACCTTC; CDR3aa: CSASLPDIFYGYTF; len: 14; v_gene: TRBV20-1; j_gene: TRBJ1-2; abundance: few; d_gene: NA
CDR3nt: TGCAGCGTGCGCAGGGGATGGGAGCAGTACTTC; CDR3aa: CSVRRGWEQYF; len: 11; v_gene: TRBV29-1; j_gene: TRBJ2-7; abundance: NA; d_gene: NA
CDR3nt: TGTGCCAGCAAAGTGCCCCTGGACACTGAAGCTTTCTTT; CDR3aa: CASKVPLDTEAFF; len: 13; v_gene: TRBV28; j_gene: TRBJ1-1; abundance: NA; d_gene: NA
CDR3nt: TGTGCCAGCAGTTCGCAGGGGGGAGCCAAAAACATTCAGTACTTC; CDR3aa: CASSSQGGAKNIQYF; len: 15; v_gene: TRBV6-2/TRBV6-3; j_gene: TRBJ2-4; abundance: NA; d_gene: NA